This is a list of T cell receptor beta chains from one sample in a study of blood T cell repertoires in COVID-19. Here immunoSEQ multiplex PCR was the method, and the copy in TCRdb shows in-frame clones only, minus some. The sample shows over 100,000 clones, 85% to 90% of them seen only once. Source material: peripheral blood. These receptor sequences come from a human donor in a cohort sampled during active COVID-19. Both conserved end residues are part of each CDR3. The D gene is left open where the match is weak. Expanded clones are given a class, and other clones once, few, many or no size at all.

J	V	D	size	DNA	CDR3
TRBJ1-1	TRBV4-1	NA	NA	TGCGCCAGCAGCCCGAGAGACAGGACCTATATGAACACTGAAACTTTCTTT	CASSPRDRTYMNTETFF
TRBJ2-1	TRBV11-3	TRBD1	NA	TGTGCCAGCAGCCCCCCGGGACAGGGGGCCTACAATGAGCAGTTCTTC	CASSPPGQGAYNEQFF
TRBJ2-7	TRBV6-5	TRBD2	once	TGTGCCAGCAGCTCTAGCGGGAGTGGCCACGAGCAGTACTTC	CASSSSGSGHEQYF
TRBJ1-4	TRBV5-1	NA	NA	TGCGCCAGCAGCTTGATGGGCCCGTCAACTAATGAAAAACTGTTTTTT	CASSLMGPSTNEKLFF
TRBJ1-1	TRBV5-5	NA	few	TGTGCCAGCAGCCCGCCTGGGGGGGGGAACACTGAAGCTTTCTTT	CASSPPGGGNTEAFF
TRBJ2-3	TRBV6-6	NA	NA	TGTGCCACTGCTCTGGAGCCAGATACGCAGTATTTT	CATALEPDTQYF
TRBJ1-6	TRBV6-5	NA	NA	TGTGCCAGCAGCCCCAGGGAAGGAAATTCACCCCTCCACTTT	CASSPREGNSPLHF
TRBJ2-7	TRBV5-5	NA	NA	TGTGCCAGCAGCTTAGTCTCAGGCTACGAGCAGTACTTC	CASSLVSGYEQYF
TRBJ2-3	TRBV7-9	NA	once	TGTGCCAGCAGCTTAGGGCGGCAGGGAGATACGCAGTATTTT	CASSLGRQGDTQYF
TRBJ2-1	TRBV6-9	TRBD2	few	TGTGCCAGCAGCTGCACGAGCGGGAGGCTTCCCCCCTACAATGAGCAGTTCTTC	CASSCTSGRLPPYNEQFF
TRBJ1-1	TRBV6-5	NA	NA	TGTGCCAGCACCGCCACCGCGGGGACGGGAGCTTTCTTT	CASTATAGTGAFF
TRBJ1-4	TRBV19	TRBD1	NA	TGTGCCAGTAGTATGATGACAGGGAAAAATGAAAAACTGTTTTTT	CASSMMTGKNEKLFF
TRBJ1-2	TRBV20-1	NA	once	TGCAGTGGCATACAGGGAGTCGGCTACACCTTC	CSGIQGVGYTF
TRBJ1-2	TRBV7-9	NA	NA	TGTGCCAGCAGCTTAGGACAGAACTATGGCTACACCTTC	CASSLGQNYGYTF
TRBJ2-7	TRBV29-1	NA	NA	TGCAGCGCTAAACAGGGATCGTACGAGCAGTACTTC	CSAKQGSYEQYF
TRBJ2-3	TRBV7-3	NA	NA	TGTGCCAGCAGCTTAAGACTTAGTCCGACAGATACGCAGTATTTT	CASSLRLSPTDTQYF
TRBJ2-7	TRBV12-5	NA	NA	TGTGCTAGTGCCTTACGTATTCGCGACGAGCAGTACTTC	CASALRIRDEQYF
TRBJ2-5	TRBV5-4	NA	NA	TGTGCCAGCAGCTTGGCGCTCGGGAAACAAGAGACCCAGTACTTC	CASSLALGKQETQYF
TRBJ2-3	TRBV6-1	TRBD1	NA	TGTGCCAGCAGTGACCAGGGGGCGCTCCCAGATACGCAGTATTTT	CASSDQGALPDTQYF
TRBJ2-5	TRBV11-2	NA	NA	TGTGCCAGCTCCTCCTCCGGTCCTAGGGAGACCCAGTACTTC	CASSSSGPRETQYF
TRBJ2-2	TRBV5-4	TRBD2	NA	TGTGCCTCAGGGTCGGGGGGACTCGGGGAGCTGTTTTTT	CASGSGGLGELFF
TRBJ2-3	TRBV9	NA	NA	TGTGCCAGCAGCGTGCAACAGGGAGCAGATACGCAGTATTTT	CASSVQQGADTQYF
TRBJ1-4	TRBV6-2/TRBV6-3	NA	NA	TGTGCCAGCAGTTCCCCGGCCGGAGGACGGTTAGAAAAACTGTTTTTT	CASSSPAGGRLEKLFF
TRBJ2-5	TRBV5-1	NA	NA	TGCGCCAGCAGCTTGTTGGACTTTAATACGGAGACCCAGTACTTC	CASSLLDFNTETQYF
TRBJ2-3	TRBV20-1	NA	once	TGCAGTGCTAGTCACTCCGTCGGGGAGACAGATACGCAGTATTTT	CSASHSVGETDTQYF
TRBJ2-1	TRBV5-1	NA	NA	TGCGCCAGCAGCTTGGGGGTGCCAGGGGATGAGCAGTTCTTC	CASSLGVPGDEQFF
TRBJ2-7	TRBV12-5	NA	NA	TGTGCTAGTGGTTCAGTTCCCTACGAGCAGTACTTC	CASGSVPYEQYF
TRBJ2-7	TRBV4-1	TRBD1	NA	TGCGCCAGCAGACCCTATTGGGACAGGGACTACGAGCAGTACTTC	CASRPYWDRDYEQYF
TRBJ2-7	TRBV10-3	TRBD2	NA	TGTGCCATCAGTAGAGATAGCGGGCTGAGCATGCACGAGCAGTACTTC	CAISRDSGLSMHEQYF
TRBJ2-3	TRBV9	TRBD2	NA	TGTGCCAGCAGCGTAGGTCCTAGCGGGAGAACCACAGATACGCAGTATTTT	CASSVGPSGRTTDTQYF
TRBJ2-5	TRBV9	TRBD2	NA	TGTGCCAGCAGCTTAGCGGGAGCCGAGACCCAGTACTTC	CASSLAGAETQYF
TRBJ1-1	TRBV6-6	NA	NA	TGTGCCAGCAGTTACTCCTCACAGGTTTTGATAGAAGCTTTCTTT	CASSYSSQVLIEAFF
TRBJ1-6	TRBV5-1	TRBD1	NA	TGCGCCAGCAGCTTGGTTCAGGGGGTCGGTTCACCCCTCCACTTT	CASSLVQGVGSPLHF
TRBJ1-5	TRBV15	NA	NA	TGTGCCACCAGCAGAGATACCACAGGGAATCAGCCCCAGCATTTT	CATSRDTTGNQPQHF
TRBJ2-5	TRBV19	TRBD2	NA	TGTGCCAGTAGTATGGGTCCGGGGGGGGTGGAGACCCAGTACTTC	CASSMGPGGVETQYF
TRBJ1-1	TRBV29-1	NA	NA	TGCAGCGTTGCTCGCTGGCCTGAAGCTTTCTTT	CSVARWPEAFF
TRBJ2-5	TRBV18	NA	NA	TGTGCCAGCCGTCCCACCCTGCAGGGATTTATTGTGGAGACCCAGTACTTC	CASRPTLQGFIVETQYF
TRBJ2-1	TRBV6-8	TRBD1	NA	TGTGCCAGCAGTAACTTGGACAGGCAGGGGTACAATGAGCAGTTCTTC	CASSNLDRQGYNEQFF
TRBJ1-2	TRBV2	NA	NA	TGTGCCAGCACCCCGCGGGTCGGGTATGGCTACACCTTC	CASTPRVGYGYTF
TRBJ1-1	TRBV9	NA	NA	TGTGCCAGCAGCGTATCCCCCGGCGGGGCTGAAGCTTTCTTT	CASSVSPGGAEAFF
TRBJ2-1	TRBV28	NA	NA	TGTGCCAGCAGCCGTATAGCGGACGCCTACAATGAGCAGTTCTTC	CASSRIADAYNEQFF
TRBJ2-4	TRBV11-3	NA	NA	TGTGCCAGCAGCCCTTGGGGGGGCGCGAATACCTACATTCAGTACTTC	CASSPWGGANTYIQYF
TRBJ2-7	TRBV7-3	NA	NA	TGTGCCAGCAGCTTAATGGCTAGCTCCTACGAGCAGTACTTC	CASSLMASSYEQYF
TRBJ2-6	TRBV19	NA	NA	TGTGCCAGTTCGGGGTCTGGGGCCAACGTCCTGACTTTC	CASSGSGANVLTF
TRBJ1-2	TRBV12-3/TRBV12-4	TRBD1	NA	TGTGCCAGCAGCCGAACAGGGGTCGGAGGCTACACCTTC	CASSRTGVGGYTF
TRBJ2-2	TRBV7-8	NA	NA	TGTGCCAGCAGACTAATGTCCGGGGAGCTGTTTTTT	CASRLMSGELFF
TRBJ2-4	TRBV18	NA	NA	TGTGCCAGCTCACCCGGCCCGGGAGCAGGGCGGTTAGCCAAAAACATTCAGTACTTC	CASSPGPGAGRLAKNIQYF
TRBJ1-3	TRBV19	TRBD1	NA	TGTGCCAGTGGCCGCAGGGGGGCTGGAAACACCATATATTTT	CASGRRGAGNTIYF
TRBJ2-7	TRBV3-1/TRBV3-2	TRBD1	NA	TGTGCCAGCAGCGACGGGACAGCCTCCTACGAGCAGTACTTC	CASSDGTASYEQYF
TRBJ2-5	TRBV5-1	TRBD1	NA	TGCGCCAGCAGCTTGGTGGGGGACAGGGTGGGAGAGACCCAGTACTTC	CASSLVGDRVGETQYF
TRBJ2-3	TRBV6-5	TRBD1	NA	TGTGCCAGCAGTTACGACAGGGCAAATACGCAGTATTTT	CASSYDRANTQYF
TRBJ1-2	TRBV20-1	NA	NA	TGCAGTGCTCGAGCAGGGTTTGGCTACACCTTC	CSARAGFGYTF
TRBJ1-5	TRBV19	NA	NA	TGTGCCAGTAGGGTAGGGGTGGCTAGCAATCAGCCCCAGCATTTT	CASRVGVASNQPQHF
TRBJ2-7	TRBV6-5	TRBD1	NA	TGTGCCAGCAGCGGACAGGGGTGGTCCTACGAGCAGTACTTC	CASSGQGWSYEQYF
TRBJ2-3	TRBV7-9	TRBD2	NA	TGTGCCAGCAGCTTGGGACTAGCGGGAGGCGTAGTCACAGATACGCAGTATTTT	CASSLGLAGGVVTDTQYF
TRBJ2-1	TRBV27	TRBD2	NA	TGTGCCAGCAGTTTATCTAGCGGGGCATACAATGAGCAGTTCTTC	CASSLSSGAYNEQFF
TRBJ2-1	TRBV19	NA	NA	TGTGCCAGTAGTATCTTCCCCAATGAGCAGTTCTTC	CASSIFPNEQFF
TRBJ1-4	TRBV7-6	NA	NA	TGTGCCAGCAGCTTACTGGCGGCAGACCGAAAACTGTTTTTT	CASSLLAADRKLFF
TRBJ2-3	TRBV10-2	TRBD2	NA	TGCGCCAGCAGGGCCCTAGCGGGAGGGATAGATACGCAGTATTTT	CASRALAGGIDTQYF